The 24 T cell receptor beta chains below all came from one sample that was sequenced in a study of cytomegalovirus exposure and HLA in healthy donors. Use of 60 Vbeta and 13 Jbeta primers characterized the PCR. The protocol was immunoSEQ multiplex PCR, while the TCRdb copy is restricted to in-frame clones and leaves out a portion. The table records roughly 170,000 clones, over 60% of them present only once. The specimen sequenced was PBMCs. The receptors here all came from a girl under 18 in good health and CMV-seronegative.

The chain has TRBV29-1 and TRBJ1-5; tentative D call: TRBD1 (5 bases). V lost 3 bases and J lost 5, with 11 bases in between. The CDR3 is 13 residues long. Germline V gene lookup returns CDR1 SQVTM and CDR2 ANQGSEA. CDR3 residues: CSVDQGLDQPQHF. DNA of the CDR3: TGCAGCGTTGATCAGGGTTTGGATCAGCCCCAGCATTTT.

The chain joins TRBV7-9 to TRBJ2-7; TRBD2 might be the D (6 bases). V lost 4 bases to trimming and J lost 3 bases, with 13 bases between them. The germline gives CDR1 SEHNR, CDR2 FQNEAQ (reference sequence). There are 14 residues in the CDR3. The CDR3 reads CASSWGGKNYEQYF. CDR3 bases: TGTGCCAGCAGCTGGGGCGGGAAAAACTACGAGCAGTACTTC.

This clone has a single count. The gene calls are TRBV27 and TRBJ1-1; possible D gene TRBD1, 6 bases. Germline V gene lookup returns CDR1 MNHEY and CDR2 SMNVEV (reference sequence). V lost 3 bases to trimming and J lost 3 bases, with 8 bases between them. The CDR3 loop spans 13 amino acids. The CDR3 loop is CASSFHRDTEAFF. The CDR3 bases are TGTGCCAGCAGTTTCCACAGGGACACTGAAGCTTTCTTT.

CDR3 in DNA: TGTGCCAGTAGTGGCGGACAGGACAGCCAGCCCCAGCATTTT. Residues: CASSGGQDSQPQHF. V gene TRBV19 combines with J gene TRBJ1-5, with 7 nucleotides matching TRBD1. The V gene end was trimmed by 5 bases and the J gene end by 7 bases; junction bases not matched to a gene: 8. Germline lookup yields CDR1 LNHDA and CDR2 SQIVND (reference sequence). The CDR3 runs to 14 residues.

The J gene is TRBJ2-2, the V gene TRBV21-1; no DNA check was done on the table's D call, TRBD2. TRBV21-1 corresponds to a pseudogene. This CDR3 has 13 residues. CDR3 sequence: CASSKTGSGELFF. CDR3 sequence (DNA): TGTGCCAGCAGCAAAACCGGGTCCGGGGAGCTGTTTTTT.

The chain uses TRBV14 and TRBJ2-1; D perhaps matches TRBD1 (5 bases). The CDR3 loop spans 14 amino acids. Looked up from germline, CDR1 is SGHDN and CDR2 is FVKESK. V lost 1 base, J lost 4 bases, and 8 bases lay in between. The DNA for the CDR3 is TGTGCCAGCAGCCAAGGACAGAGATACAATGAGCAGTTCTTC. It is translated as CASSQGQRYNEQFF.

The V call is TRBV11-2, the J call TRBJ1-2; 9 bases agree with TRBD1. The V gene's germline CDR1 is SGHAT and CDR2 FQNNGV. Trimming cost V 0 bases and J 4 bases; bases outside gene matches: 12. This CDR3 comprises 18 residues. CDR3 DNA: TGTGCCAGCAGCTTAGATCCAGGGACAGGGAGAGGTACCTATGGCTACACCTTC. Protein: CASSLDPGTGRGTYGYTF.

This sequence joins TRBV1 and TRBJ2-7; the table's D call TRBD2 went unverified against the DNA. TRBV1 represents a pseudogene. This CDR3 is 18 amino acids long. CDR3 coding DNA: TGCACCAGCAGCCAAGATCCTCGACTAGCGGGGGGGCGGGACGAGCAGTACTTC. Translating gives CTSSQDPRLAGGRDEQYF.

In this sample, this clone turned up a few times. The CDR3 DNA follows: TGCGCCAGCAGCCTAACTGGAGAAGAGACCCAGTACTTC. This codes for CASSLTGEETQYF. The V and J genes are TRBV5-1 and TRBJ2-5; D is uncertain. V was clipped by 4 bases and J by 3 bases, with 10 bases between them. Germline V gene lookup returns CDR1 SGHRS and CDR2 YFSETQ. The CDR3 loop spans 13 amino acids.

V gene TRBV5-1 combines with J gene TRBJ2-3, with D perhaps matching TRBD1 (6 bases). The V gene's germline CDR1 is SGHRS and CDR2 YFSETQ. CDR3 length: 14 amino acids. Between the trimmed V and J ends, which lost 2 bases and 4 bases, there was a span of 11 bases. Here the CDR3 reads CASSFQPGADTQYF. DNA for the CDR3: TGCGCCAGCAGCTTTCAACCAGGGGCAGATACGCAGTATTTT.

V gene TRBV9 combines with J gene TRBJ2-1; maybe TRBD2 (6 bases). CDR1 and CDR2 from the germline V gene are SGDLS and YYNGEE. This CDR3 spans 16 amino acids. V lost 2 bases, J lost 2 bases, and 14 bases lay in between. The CDR3 DNA reads as TGTGCCAGCAGCGTTGACACTCGGGGGACCTACAATGAGCAGTTCTTC. Its translation is CASSVDTRGTYNEQFF.

The chain carries TRBV5-1 and TRBJ1-2, with TRBD1 identical over 7 bases. This CDR3 has 14 amino acids. Germline trimming cut 4 bases from V and 1 base from J; bases unmatched to any gene: 4. In germline, CDR1 is SGHRS, CDR2 YFSETQ. The CDR3 spells CASSPTGINYGYTF. The CDR3 DNA reads as TGCGCCAGCAGCCCGACAGGGATTAACTATGGCTACACCTTC.

The gene calls are TRBV7-9 and TRBJ2-7, with D possibly matching TRBD1 (6 bases). Germline V gives CDR1 SEHNR, CDR2 FQNEAQ (reference sequence). Trimming removed 5 bases from V and 3 bases from J, with 8 bases in between. The CDR3 is 12 amino acids. In DNA, the CDR3 is TGTGCCAGCAGCCGGGACAACTACGAGCAGTACTTC. It translates to CASSRDNYEQYF.

This clone was detected a few times. The chain recombines TRBV19 with TRBJ1-2; 9 nucleotides line up with TRBD1. The germline V gene has CDR1 LNHDA and CDR2 SQIVND (reference sequence). V was clipped by 7 bases and J by 5 bases; unmatched bases: 8. The CDR3 is made up of 14 amino acids. The CDR3 loop reads CASTGDRDWYGYTF. CDR3 DNA sequence: TGTGCCAGTACTGGGGACAGGGATTGGTATGGCTACACCTTC.

A few counts support this clone. V gene TRBV7-3 combines with J gene TRBJ2-2; tentatively, D is TRBD2 (5 bases). The CDR3 runs 13 residues. V was cut by 5 bases and J by 5 bases, with 9 bases left in between. Germline V lookup: CDR1 SGHTA, CDR2 FQGTGA. CDR3 coding DNA: TGTGCCAGCAGCCCCCAGCGGACCGGGGAGCTGTTTTTT. As protein: CASSPQRTGELFF.

The rearrangement uses TRBV7-8 and TRBJ2-1; unclear D gene. V lost 5 bases and J 5 bases, leaving 16 bases between the germline ends. The CDR3 is 15 amino acids. CDR1 is SGHVS and CDR2 is FQNEAQ in the germline V gene. Here the CDR3 reads CASSRRLGSNNEQFF. The CDR3 DNA sequence: TGTGCCAGCAGCCGACGTTTGGGCTCGAACAATGAGCAGTTCTTC.

The chain carries TRBV4-1 and TRBJ2-5, with 9 bases lining up with TRBD1. V was pared by 4 bases and J by 5 bases, with 8 bases of the junction left unmatched. From germline, CDR1 is MGHRA and CDR2 YSYEKL. This CDR3 region has 15 residues. The CDR3 region is CASSPRTGAGETQYF. CDR3 in DNA: TGCGCCAGCAGCCCCCGGACAGGGGCAGGGGAGACCCAGTACTTC.

The V call is TRBV30, the J call TRBJ2-2; D gene unclear. With 4 bases removed from V and 3 bases from J, the gap between germline ends came to 3 bases. Germline V CDR1 and CDR2: GTSNPN, SVGIG (reference sequence). There are 11 residues in the CDR3. CDR3 amino acids: CAWTDTGELFF. The CDR3 region has the DNA TGTGCCTGGACCGACACCGGGGAGCTGTTTTTT.

The genes are TRBV7-3 and TRBJ2-1, with 13 bases lining up with TRBD2. Germline trimming cut 1 base from V and 9 bases from J; bases unmatched to any gene: 3. The length of the CDR3 is 15 residues. Germline V gives CDR1 SGHTA, CDR2 FQGTGA. The CDR3 region is CASSLKLAGGVEQFF. The DNA of the CDR3 is TGTGCCAGCAGCTTAAAACTAGCGGGGGGGGTTGAGCAGTTCTTC.

This clone occurred a few times. The chain recombines TRBV6-1 with TRBJ1-2, with a weak D call TRBD1 (6 bases). Trimming took 5 bases from V and 12 from J, leaving 13 bases between them. Germline V gives CDR1 MNHNS, CDR2 SASEGT. The CDR3 is 11 amino acids. CDR3 DNA: TGTGCCAGCAGTCCACAGGGCCGGCACACCTTC. This gives the protein CASSPQGRHTF.

The V gene is TRBV9, the J gene TRBJ2-3, with TRBD2 matching over 8 bases. Germline values: CDR1 SGDLS, CDR2 YYNGEE. The CDR3 covers 15 residues. The junction had 5 bases not matched to a gene; V was cut back by 0 bases and J by 5 bases. For the CDR3, the DNA is TGTGCCAGCAGCGTAGCGGGGGGGCCGGGAGATACGCAGTATTTT. Translated: CASSVAGGPGDTQYF.

The chain employs TRBV2 and TRBJ2-5, with a tentative D call TRBD1 (8 bases). The CDR3 length is 15 residues. Germline V CDR1 and CDR2: SNHLY, FYNNEI. V gave up 7 bases and J gave up 2 bases, with 17 bases separating them. The CDR3: CASIREGQAQETQYF. The CDR3 nucleotides are TGTGCCAGCATAAGGGAGGGACAGGCACAAGAGACCCAGTACTTC.

The V call is TRBV7-9, the J call TRBJ2-3; 12 positions agree with TRBD1. From germline, CDR1 is SEHNR and CDR2 FQNEAQ (reference sequence). V shed 5 bases, J shed 14 bases, and the junction held 2 bases outside the gene matches. This CDR3 is 11 amino acids long. As DNA, the CDR3 is TGTGCCAGCAGCGGGACAGGGGGCTGGTATTTT. Translation: CASSGTGGWYF. Using reference TRBV7-9 and TRBJ2-3 for the parts outside the CDR3, the full variable domain is DTGVSQNPRHKITKRGQNVTFRCDPISEHNRLYWYRQTLGQGPEFLTYFQNEAQLEKSRLLSDRFSAERPKGSFSTLEIQRTEQGDSAMYLCASSGTGGWYFGPGTRLTVL.

This chain joins TRBV2 and TRBJ2-5; 7 bases match TRBD2. Per germline, CDR1 SNHLY and CDR2 FYNNEI. V was clipped by 0 bases and J by 7 bases; unmatched bases: 11. The CDR3 totals 16 residues. The CDR3 sequence is CASSEAPPPAGTTQYF. In DNA, the CDR3 is TGTGCCAGCAGTGAAGCGCCTCCCCCAGCGGGGACGACCCAGTACTTC.